The table lists the clone carrying this T cell receptor beta chain with many counts. Its target is unknown. CDR1 and CDR2 from the germline V gene are WSHSY and SAAADI. The CDR3 has 15 amino acids. With 7 bases clipped from V and 9 bases from J, the junction kept 9 bases outside the gene matches. TCRbeta library construction was performed incorporating unique molecular identifiers. TCRdb re-called the PCR reads with MiXCR, one entry per CDR3 protein. The sample carries 330,000 or so distinct CDR3 sequences, 6% to 10% recorded once. The data belong to a study of T-cell reconstitution after alpha-beta-depleted transplantation in children. Study-level points and caveats: Some patients' high day-60 TCRbeta diversity was attributed to recipient cells surviving conditioning. Reportedly, roughly two months post-transplant, alpha-beta T cells arose from several hundred expanded graft clones. Counts and diversity of T cells one year after transplant came mostly from newly produced T cells.

V usage is TRBV10-2 and J usage is TRBJ2-1, with 13 bases identical to TRBD2. Here the sequenced sample was peripheral blood, taken 360 days after TCRalphabeta/CD19-depleted stem cell transplant. This clonotype originated in a female patient between 2 and 15 years old who had a stem cell transplant for Fanconi anemia, so the T cells may come from the graft donor. For the CDR3, the DNA is TGCGCCAGCATTTCGACTAGCGGGGGGCCGGGTGAGCAGTTCTTC. It is translated as CASISTSGGPGEQFF.